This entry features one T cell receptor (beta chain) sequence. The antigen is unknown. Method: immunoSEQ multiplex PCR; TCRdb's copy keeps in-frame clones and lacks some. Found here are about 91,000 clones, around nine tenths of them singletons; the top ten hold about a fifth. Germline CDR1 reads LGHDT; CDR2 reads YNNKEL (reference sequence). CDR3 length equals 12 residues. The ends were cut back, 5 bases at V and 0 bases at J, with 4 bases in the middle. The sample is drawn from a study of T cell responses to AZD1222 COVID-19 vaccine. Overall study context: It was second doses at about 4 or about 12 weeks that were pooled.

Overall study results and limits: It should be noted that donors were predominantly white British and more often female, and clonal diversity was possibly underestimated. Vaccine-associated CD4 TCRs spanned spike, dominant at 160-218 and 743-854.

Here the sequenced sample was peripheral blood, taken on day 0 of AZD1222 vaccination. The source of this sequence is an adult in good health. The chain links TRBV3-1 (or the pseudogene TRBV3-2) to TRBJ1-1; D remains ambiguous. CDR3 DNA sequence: TGTGCCAGCAGCGGGATGAACACTGAAGCTTTCTTT. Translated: CASSGMNTEAFF.